This T cell receptor beta chain was sequenced in a study of shared clonotypes between healthy human individuals. The authors distributed each subset's genomic DNA evenly over several immunoSEQ plates. The DNA input per sorted-subset replicate PCR was roughly 0.2 ug, corresponding to some 30,000 T cell genomes. Here immunoSEQ multiplex PCR was the method, and the copy in TCRdb shows in-frame clones only, minus some. The sample records a few million clones, over 90% being singletons. With respect to this clone: Its antigen remains unknown. The junction differs from germline at one of its ends, possibly a read error.

Overall study results and limits: It was the non-shared clonotypes that had lower generation probabilities than clonotypes shared by all four donors.

Germline CDR1 MNHEY, CDR2 SVGAGI. The CDR3 totals 15 residues. It was into CD45RA+ naive and CD45RA-negative memory subsets that the CD4+ cells were split. What was sequenced was naive CD4+ T cells from PBMCs. The subset denotes: CD45RA+ positively selected. This sequence joins TRBV6-5 and TRBJ1-6, with TRBD1 matching over 7 bases. The sequence was obtained from a man aged 18-30 years in good health. Some clones in this sample may be carry-over from other donors' samples. CDR3 nucleotides: TGTGCCAGCAGATACTCAGGGGGTCTGAATTCACCCCTCCACTTT. Translating it yields CASRYSGGLNSPLHF.